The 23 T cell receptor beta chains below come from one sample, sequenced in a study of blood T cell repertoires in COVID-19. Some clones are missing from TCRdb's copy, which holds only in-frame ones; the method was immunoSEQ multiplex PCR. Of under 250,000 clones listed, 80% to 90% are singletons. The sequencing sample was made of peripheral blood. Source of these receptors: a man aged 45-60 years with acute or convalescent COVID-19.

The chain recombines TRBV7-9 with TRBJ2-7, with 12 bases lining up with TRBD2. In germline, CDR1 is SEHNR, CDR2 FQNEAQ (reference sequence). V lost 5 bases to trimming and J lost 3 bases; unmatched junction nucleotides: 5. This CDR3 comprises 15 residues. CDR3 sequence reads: CASSTGLAGSYEQYF. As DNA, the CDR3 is TGTGCCAGCAGCACCGGACTAGCGGGGAGCTACGAGCAGTACTTC. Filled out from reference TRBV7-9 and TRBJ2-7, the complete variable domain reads DTGVSQNPRHKITKRGQNVTFRCDPISEHNRLYWYRQTLGQGPEFLTYFQNEAQLEKSRLLSDRFSAERPKGSFSTLEIQRTEQGDSAMYLCASSTGLAGSYEQYFGPGTRLTVT.

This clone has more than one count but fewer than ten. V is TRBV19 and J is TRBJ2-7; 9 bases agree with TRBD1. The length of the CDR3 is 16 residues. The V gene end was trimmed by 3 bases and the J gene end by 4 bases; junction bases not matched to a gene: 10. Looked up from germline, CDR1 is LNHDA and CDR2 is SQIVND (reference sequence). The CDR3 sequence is CASSIWGQGPSYEQYF. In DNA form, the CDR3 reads TGTGCCAGTAGTATTTGGGGACAGGGTCCGTCTTACGAGCAGTACTTC.

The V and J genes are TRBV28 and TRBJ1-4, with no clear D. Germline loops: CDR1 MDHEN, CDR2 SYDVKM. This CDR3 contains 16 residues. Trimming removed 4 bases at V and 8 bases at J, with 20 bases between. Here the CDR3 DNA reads TGTGCCAGCAGTTCGATCCCGGGTCCTGAGGAGGAAAAACTGTTTTTT. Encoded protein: CASSSIPGPEEEKLFF. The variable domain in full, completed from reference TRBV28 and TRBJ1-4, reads DVKVTQSSRYLVKRTGEKVFLECVQDMDHENMFWYRQDPGLGLRLIYFSYDVKMKEKGDIPEGYSVSREKKERFSLILESASTNQTSMYLCASSSIPGPEEEKLFFGSGTQLSVL.

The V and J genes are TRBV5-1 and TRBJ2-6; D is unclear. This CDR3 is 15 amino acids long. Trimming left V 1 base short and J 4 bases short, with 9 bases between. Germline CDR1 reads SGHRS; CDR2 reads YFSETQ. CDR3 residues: CASSLWSVGANVLTF. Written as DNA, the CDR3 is TGCGCCAGCAGCTTGTGGAGTGTCGGGGCCAACGTCCTGACTTTC.

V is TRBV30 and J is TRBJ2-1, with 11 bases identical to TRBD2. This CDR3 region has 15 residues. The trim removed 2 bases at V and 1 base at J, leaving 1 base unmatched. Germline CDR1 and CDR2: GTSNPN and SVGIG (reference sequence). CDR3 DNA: TGTGCCTGGAGTCCTAGCGGGAGGTCCTACAATGAGCAGTTCTTC. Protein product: CAWSPSGRSYNEQFF.

In DNA, the CDR3 is TGTGCCAGTAGCCGCTTTTCTAGCGGAGGCGCCCGAGAGACCCAGTACTTC. Protein: CASSRFSSGGARETQYF. The rearrangement uses TRBV19 and TRBJ2-5; 7 nucleotides align to TRBD2. There are 17 residues in the CDR3. V shed 6 bases and J 4 bases; nucleotides not matched to a gene: 17. Germline loops: CDR1 LNHDA, CDR2 SQIVND (reference sequence). The complete variable domain, with remaining parts taken from reference TRBV19 and TRBJ2-5, reads DGGITQSPKYLFRKEGQNVTLSCEQNLNHDAMYWYRQDPGQGLRLIYYSQIVNDFQKGDIAEGYSVSREKKESFPLTVTSAQKNPTAFYLCASSRFSSGGARETQYFGPGTRLLVL.

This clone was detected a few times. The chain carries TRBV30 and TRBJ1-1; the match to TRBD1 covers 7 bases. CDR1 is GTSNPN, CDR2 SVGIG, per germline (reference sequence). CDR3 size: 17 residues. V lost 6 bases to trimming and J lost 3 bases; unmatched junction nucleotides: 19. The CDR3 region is CACARGRVARRDTEAFF. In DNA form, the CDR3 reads TGTGCCTGCGCAAGGGGGCGCGTCGCCCGCAGGGACACTGAAGCTTTCTTT. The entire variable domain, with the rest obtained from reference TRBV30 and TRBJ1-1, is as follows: SQTIHQWPATLVQPVGSPLSLECTVEGTSNPNLYWYRQAAGRGLQLLFYSVGIGQISSEVPQNLSASRPQDRQFILSSKKLLLSDSGFYLCACARGRVARRDTEAFFGQGTRLTVV.

The CDR3 sequence: CASSPPGLILYGYTF. The CDR3 DNA sequence: TGTGCCAGCAGTCCCCCGGGACTGATCCTCTATGGCTACACCTTC. This rearrangement joins TRBV28 to TRBJ1-2; maybe TRBD1 (5 bases). Deletions cut 5 bases from V and 4 bases from J, with 17 bases between. This CDR3 comprises 15 residues. CDR1 and CDR2 (germline): MDHEN, SYDVKM.

This CDR3 reads CASSQDWGRNTEAFF. DNA of the CDR3: TGTGCCAGCAGCCAAGATTGGGGGCGAAACACTGAAGCTTTCTTT. V and J are TRBV14 and TRBJ1-1; TRBD1 is a possible D gene (6 bases). The CDR3 is 15 amino acids. The V end was cut by 0 bases, the J end by 2 bases, with 10 bases between. CDR1 and CDR2 from the germline V gene are SGHDN and FVKESK.

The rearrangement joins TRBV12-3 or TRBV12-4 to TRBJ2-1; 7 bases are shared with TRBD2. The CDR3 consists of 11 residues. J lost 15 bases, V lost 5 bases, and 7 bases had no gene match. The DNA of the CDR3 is TGTGCCAGCAGTACCGGGACTACGGCGTTCTTC. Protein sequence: CASSTGTTAFF.

For the CDR3, the DNA is TGTGCCAGCAGCTATACAGGGGGGGACCAGCCCCAGCATTTT. Protein product: CASSYTGGDQPQHF. The V gene is TRBV7-2, the J gene TRBJ1-5, with TRBD1 matching over 8 bases. V shed 4 bases, J shed 7 bases, and the junction held 6 bases outside the gene matches. CDR3 length equals 14 residues. CDR1 and CDR2 (germline): SGHTA, FQGNSA.

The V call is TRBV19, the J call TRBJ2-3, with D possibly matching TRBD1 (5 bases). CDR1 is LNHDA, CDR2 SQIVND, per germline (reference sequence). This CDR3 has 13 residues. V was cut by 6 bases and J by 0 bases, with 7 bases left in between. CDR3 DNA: TGTGCCAGTAGGACAGCTAGCACAGATACGCAGTATTTT. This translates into CASRTASTDTQYF.

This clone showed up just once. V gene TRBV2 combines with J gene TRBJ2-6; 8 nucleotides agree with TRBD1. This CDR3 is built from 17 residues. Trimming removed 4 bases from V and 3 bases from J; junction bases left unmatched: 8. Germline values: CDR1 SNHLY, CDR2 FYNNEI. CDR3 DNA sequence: TGTGCCAGCAGTGTGGAGACAGGGGTAGGTGGGGCCAACGTCCTGACTTTC. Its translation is CASSVETGVGGANVLTF.

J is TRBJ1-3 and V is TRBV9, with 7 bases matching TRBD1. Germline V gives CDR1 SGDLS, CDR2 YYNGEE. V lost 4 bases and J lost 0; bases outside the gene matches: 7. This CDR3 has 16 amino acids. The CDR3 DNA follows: TGTGCCAGCAGCCCCGGGACAGCGAGCTCTGGAAACACCATATATTTT. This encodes CASSPGTASSGNTIYF. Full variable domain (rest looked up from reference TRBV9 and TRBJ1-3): DSGVTQTPKHLITATGQRVTLRCSPRSGDLSVYWYQQSLDQGLQFLIQYYNGEERAKGNILERFSAQQFPDLHSELNLSSLELGDSALYFCASSPGTASSGNTIYFGEGSWLTVV.

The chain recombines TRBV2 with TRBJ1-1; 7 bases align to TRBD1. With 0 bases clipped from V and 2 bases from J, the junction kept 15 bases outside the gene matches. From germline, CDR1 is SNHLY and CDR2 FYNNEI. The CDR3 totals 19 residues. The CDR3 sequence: CASSEAYPTDRDSNTEAFF. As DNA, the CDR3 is TGTGCCAGCAGTGAAGCGTACCCCACTGACCGGGACAGCAACACTGAAGCTTTCTTT.

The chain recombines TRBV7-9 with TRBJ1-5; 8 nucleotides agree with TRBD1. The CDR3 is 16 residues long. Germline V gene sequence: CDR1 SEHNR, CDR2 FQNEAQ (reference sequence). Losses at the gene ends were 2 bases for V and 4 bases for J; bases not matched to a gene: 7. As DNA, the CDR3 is TGTGCCAGCAGCTTATATGGGGACAGGCAAAATCAGCCCCAGCATTTT. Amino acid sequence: CASSLYGDRQNQPQHF.

The CDR3 loop reads CASSDRGTNQPQHF. DNA for the CDR3: TGTGCCAGCAGTGATCGGGGTACTAATCAGCCCCAGCATTTT. This chain links TRBV2 with TRBJ1-5; D gene unclear. The CDR3 sequence is 14 residues long. CDR1 and CDR2 (germline): SNHLY, FYNNEI. The V and J ends lost 3 bases and 4 bases respectively, with 10 bases between them.

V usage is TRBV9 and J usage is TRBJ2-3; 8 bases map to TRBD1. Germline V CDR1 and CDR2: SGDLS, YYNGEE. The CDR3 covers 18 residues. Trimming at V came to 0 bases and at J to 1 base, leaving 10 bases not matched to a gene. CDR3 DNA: TGTGCCAGCAGCGTAGCGCATTTCCCGGGACAGGGCACAGATACGCAGTATTTT. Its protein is CASSVAHFPGQGTDTQYF.

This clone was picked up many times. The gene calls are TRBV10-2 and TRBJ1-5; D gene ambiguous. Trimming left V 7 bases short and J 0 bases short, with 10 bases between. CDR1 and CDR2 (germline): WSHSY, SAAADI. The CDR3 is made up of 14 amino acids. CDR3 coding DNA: TGCGCCAGCAATCCTACAGATAGCAATCAGCCCCAGCATTTT. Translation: CASNPTDSNQPQHF.

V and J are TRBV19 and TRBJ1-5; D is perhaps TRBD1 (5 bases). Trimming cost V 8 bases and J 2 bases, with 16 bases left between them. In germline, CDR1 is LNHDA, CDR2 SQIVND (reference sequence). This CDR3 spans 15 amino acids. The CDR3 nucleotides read TGTGCCAGTGCCGTGGTGGGGGAGGGCAATCAGCCCCAGCATTTT. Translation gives CASAVVGEGNQPQHF.

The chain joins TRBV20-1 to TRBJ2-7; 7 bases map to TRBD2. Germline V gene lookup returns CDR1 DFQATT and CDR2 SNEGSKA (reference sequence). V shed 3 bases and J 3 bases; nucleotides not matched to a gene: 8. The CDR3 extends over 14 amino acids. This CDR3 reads CSASKLAEVYEQYF. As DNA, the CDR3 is TGCAGTGCTAGTAAGCTAGCGGAGGTCTACGAGCAGTACTTC.

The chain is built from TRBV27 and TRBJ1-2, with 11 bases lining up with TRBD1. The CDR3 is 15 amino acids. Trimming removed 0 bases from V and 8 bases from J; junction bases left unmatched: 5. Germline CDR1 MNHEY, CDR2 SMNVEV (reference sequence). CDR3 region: CASSLSVDRGQGYTF. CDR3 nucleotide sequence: TGTGCCAGCAGTTTATCGGTGGACAGGGGGCAGGGCTACACCTTC.

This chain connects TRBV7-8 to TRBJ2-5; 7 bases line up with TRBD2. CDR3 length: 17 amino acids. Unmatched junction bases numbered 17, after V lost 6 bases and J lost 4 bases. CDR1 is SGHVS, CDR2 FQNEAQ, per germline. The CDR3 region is CASRIGAGVFVGETQYF. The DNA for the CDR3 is TGTGCCAGCAGAATAGGGGCGGGAGTGTTCGTGGGAGAGACCCAGTACTTC.